This T cell receptor (beta chain) was observed in a study of CXCR3-negative and CXCR3-positive naive CD8 T cells. The CDR3 extends over 14 amino acids. Germline CDR1 SEHNR, CDR2 FQNEAQ (reference sequence). Study-wide results and caveats: Naive CXCR3-positive cells had TRB CDR3s more hydrophobic than those of CXCR3-negative naive cells.

UMI-labeled 5' RACE yielded the TRB cDNA libraries. From the 5' RACE reads, TCRdb lists one entry per CDR3 protein and no DNA. With 150,000 or so distinct CDR3 sequences in the sample, the ten largest clones hold roughly 0.27%. A note on this clonotype: Its antigen is not identified.

The sample taken for sequencing was naive CXCR3+ CD8+ T cells from blood. Subset meaning: CD45RO-CCR7+CD27+CD95- naive CD8+ T cells expressing CXCR3 (TNR3+). The clonotype comes from a human donor in good health. Some clones in this sample may be carry-over from other donors' samples. The chain employs TRBV7-9 and TRBJ2-7; there is no DNA to check the TCRdb D call of TRBD1. The chain's CDR3 is CASSYPGIGYEQYF.